This TCR beta chain derives from a study of T cells in Graves' hyperthyroidism and ophthalmopathy. Losses at the gene ends were 4 bases for V and 6 bases for J; bases not matched to a gene: 7. The CDR3 consists of 15 residues. The germline V gene has CDR1 SGHTS and CDR2 YDEGEE. It was roughly 10 ml of fresh peripheral blood that supplied the PBMCs. This clonotype was observed at least ten times. What it recognizes is unknown. The study, taken as a whole, reports: Ophthalmopathy got predicted by the model a median approximately six months before its onset. A 13 V-J signature model discriminated ophthalmopathy versus stable hyperthyroidism. Blood also held most thyroid clonotypes expanded beyond 0.001.

RNA transcripts gave rise to amplified TCR beta CDR3 regions. HTBI primers drove first-round RT-PCR of the TCR CDR3. TCRdb called the multiplex PCR reads again in MiXCR, with one record for every CDR3 protein. The sample lists 160,000 or so distinct CDR3 sequences, about 9% occurring once. This receptor was obtained from a woman aged 18-29 years with Graves' hyperthyroidism that later progressed to Graves' ophthalmopathy. Sequencing was done on a sample of blood. The gene calls are TRBV5-8 and TRBJ1-2, with 12 positions matching TRBD1. The CDR3 reads CASSMGQGARDGYTF. CDR3 coding DNA: TGTGCCAGCAGCATGGGACAGGGGGCGCGTGATGGCTACACCTTC.